This T cell receptor beta chain was sequenced during a study of technical replicates of blood from four donors. Germline V gene lookup returns CDR1 SGHNT and CDR2 YYREEE (reference sequence). This CDR3 spans 15 amino acids. V shed 3 bases, J shed 6 bases, and the junction held 7 bases outside the gene matches. Repertoires were generated with immunoSEQ multiplex PCR, while TCRdb's copy carries only in-frame clones and drops some. The repertoire includes some 85,000 clones, approximately 96% of them detected once, and about 0.31% sits in the top ten. The chain combines TRBV5-4 with TRBJ2-2; 8 nucleotides align to TRBD2. Sequenced sample: T cells isolated from PBMCs. The source is a human donor in good health. The DNA of the CDR3 is TGTGCCAGCAGCTGGGCTAGCGGGTGGGCCGGGGAGCTGTTTTTT. This sequence encodes CASSWASGWAGELFF.